The 32 T cell receptor beta chains given below trace back to one sample, sequenced in a study of cytotoxic CD8 clonotypes in ibrutinib-treated CLL. Profiling relied on immunoSEQ multiplex PCR, and the TCRdb table lists in-frame clones only, not all of them. The data contain 150,000 or so clones, 76% of them singletons. The sequencing here drew on PBMCs, taken after 24 months of ibrutinib treatment. The receptor source for this set is a human donor with chronic lymphocytic leukemia.

The chain carries TRBV6-5 and TRBJ2-7; 7 nucleotides match TRBD2. The V gene's germline CDR1 is MNHEY and CDR2 SVGAGI. The CDR3 is 14 residues long. Trimming took 7 bases from V and 4 from J; bases not matched to a gene: 10. CDR3 nucleotide sequence: TGTGCCAGCACCGGAGGGGCGGGAGTTTACGAGCAGTACTTC. Encoded protein: CASTGGAGVYEQYF.

J is TRBJ2-7 and V is TRBV27, with D perhaps assigned TRBD1 or TRBD2 (5 bases each). In germline, CDR1 is MNHEY, CDR2 SMNVEV (reference sequence). Trimming cost V 8 bases and J 1 base, with 12 bases left between them. The CDR3 has 13 residues. The CDR3 here is CASRPRGSYEQYF. The CDR3 DNA is TGTGCCAGCCGGCCGAGGGGATCCTACGAGCAGTACTTC.

The V call is TRBV28, the J call TRBJ1-1; D is uncertain. Germline values: CDR1 MDHEN, CDR2 SYDVKM. The CDR3 runs to 14 residues. V was trimmed by 3 bases and J by 0 bases, leaving 8 bases between them. CDR3 sequence (DNA): TGTGCCAGCAGTTTCAGTTCCATGAACACTGAAGCTTTCTTT. Amino acid sequence: CASSFSSMNTEAFF.

The chain joins TRBV7-8 to TRBJ1-2, with a weak D call TRBD1 (6 bases). This CDR3 is built from 12 residues. The V and J ends lost 1 base and 8 bases respectively, with 8 bases between them. In germline, CDR1 is SGHVS, CDR2 FQNEAQ. The CDR3 DNA is TGTGCCAGCAGCTTAGGGCAGGGGGGCTACACCTTC. Encoded protein: CASSLGQGGYTF.

The chain employs TRBV7-2 and TRBJ2-2; no definite D call. Germline CDR1 and CDR2: SGHTA and FQGNSA. Trimming took 6 bases from V and 6 from J, leaving 20 bases between them. There are 16 residues in the CDR3. CDR3 amino acids: CASRRKDALRPGELFF. The CDR3 DNA is TGTGCCAGCAGGCGCAAGGATGCCCTCCGCCCCGGGGAGCTGTTTTTT.

This clone has just a few counts. The chain recombines TRBV2 with TRBJ2-1, with TRBD2 matching over 9 bases. The CDR3 sequence is 15 residues long. With 4 bases clipped from V and 8 bases from J, the junction kept 9 bases outside the gene matches. Germline V gene data show CDR1 as SNHLY and CDR2 as FYNNEI. CDR3 residues: CASSAQAGGADEQFF. Written as DNA, the CDR3 is TGTGCCAGCAGTGCCCAAGCGGGGGGCGCGGATGAGCAGTTCTTC.

CDR3 nucleotides: TGTGCCAGCAGCCCCCGACAGGGGCTGAACACTGAAGCTTTCTTT. This codes for CASSPRQGLNTEAFF. The chain employs TRBV7-8 and TRBJ1-1; 8 bases agree with TRBD1. The ends lost 5 bases at V and 0 bases at J; junction bases unmatched: 5. Germline-derived CDR1 and CDR2 are SGHVS and FQNEAQ. This CDR3 comprises 15 residues.

This clone occurred once. V usage is TRBV7-6 and J usage is TRBJ1-2; D is possibly TRBD1 (6 bases). This CDR3 comprises 14 residues. The germline V gene encodes CDR1 SGHVS and CDR2 FNYEAQ. Trimming stripped 3 bases from V and 3 bases from J, with 11 bases between. CDR3 nucleotide sequence: TGTGCCAGCAGCTTTGGTACAGGGTACTATGGCTACACCTTC. It translates to CASSFGTGYYGYTF.

This clone has ten or more counts. V is TRBV28 and J is TRBJ1-6; D is possibly TRBD1 (5 bases). In germline, CDR1 is MDHEN, CDR2 SYDVKM. Trimming shortened V by 7 bases and J by 7 bases, and 14 bases separated the two germline ends. The CDR3 sequence is 14 residues long. The CDR3 sequence is CASTLGDGNSPLHF. The CDR3 region has the DNA TGTGCCAGCACCCTTGGGGACGGGAATTCACCCCTCCACTTT. Together with reference TRBV28 and TRBJ1-6, the CDR3 gives the full variable domain: DVKVTQSSRYLVKRTGEKVFLECVQDMDHENMFWYRQDPGLGLRLIYFSYDVKMKEKGDIPEGYSVSREKKERFSLILESASTNQTSMYLCASTLGDGNSPLHFGNGTRLTVT.

The gene calls are TRBV4-3 and TRBJ2-2; D may be TRBD2 (6 bases). Germline values: CDR1 LGHNA, CDR2 YSLEER. The CDR3 is made up of 13 amino acids. Trimming shortened V by 3 bases and J by 9 bases, and 11 bases separated the two germline ends. CDR3 nucleotides: TGCGCCAGCAGCCATACCCGGGGGAGGGAGCTGTTTTTT. Translation gives CASSHTRGRELFF.

The chain links TRBV4-2 to TRBJ1-4; D might be TRBD1 (5 bases). Germline CDR1 reads LGHNA; CDR2 reads YNFKEQ. This CDR3 is 15 amino acids long. The ends were cut back, 1 base at V and 2 bases at J, with 8 bases in the middle. CDR3 protein: CASSQVGGTNEKLFF. The CDR3 bases are TGTGCCAGCAGCCAAGTCGGGGGTACTAATGAAAAACTGTTTTTT.

The chain couples TRBV7-3 to TRBJ2-6; possibly TRBD2 for D (5 bases). V lost 3 bases, J lost 0 bases, and 9 bases lay in between. The CDR3 length is 16 residues. Germline values: CDR1 SGHTA, CDR2 FQGTGA. The CDR3 region has the DNA TGTGCCAGCAGCTTGGAGGTACACTCTGGGGCCAACGTCCTGACTTTC. Protein: CASSLEVHSGANVLTF.

The chain combines TRBV4-3 with TRBJ1-1; D not resolved. Trimming stripped 4 bases from V and 6 bases from J, with 12 bases between. This CDR3 has 13 amino acids. Germline CDR1 LGHNA, CDR2 YSLEER. DNA for the CDR3: TGCGCCAGCAGCCCCGGCGGGAGGTCTGAAGCTTTCTTT. This gives the protein CASSPGGRSEAFF.

J is TRBJ2-3 and V is TRBV14, with 10 bases matching TRBD2. V dropped 2 bases and J dropped 1; count of bases not matched to a gene: 3. Looked up from germline, CDR1 is SGHDN and CDR2 is FVKESK. CDR3 length equals 16 residues. CDR3 sequence: CASSQWSGGGTDTQYF. Written as DNA, the CDR3 is TGTGCCAGCAGCCAATGGAGCGGGGGGGGCACAGATACGCAGTATTTT.

The rearrangement joins TRBV28 to TRBJ2-1, with a tentative D call TRBD1 (7 bases). Trimming stripped 10 bases from V and 4 bases from J, with 14 bases between. Germline V gene lookup returns CDR1 MDHEN and CDR2 SYDVKM. CDR3 length: 13 residues. CDR3 sequence (DNA): TGTGCCACGAAGGGGGGACAGTACAATGAGCAGTTCTTC. This encodes CATKGGQYNEQFF. Supplemented by reference TRBV28 and TRBJ2-1, the full variable domain reads DVKVTQSSRYLVKRTGEKVFLECVQDMDHENMFWYRQDPGLGLRLIYFSYDVKMKEKGDIPEGYSVSREKKERFSLILESASTNQTSMYLCATKGGQYNEQFFGPGTRLTVL.

The rearrangement links TRBV20-1 to TRBJ2-5, with D unresolved. This CDR3 region has 10 residues. Germline CDR1 and CDR2: DFQATT and SNEGSKA (reference sequence). The V end lost 4 bases, the J end lost 5 bases, and 5 bases lay between the germline ends. The CDR3 loop reads CSANGETQYF. DNA for the CDR3: TGCAGTGCTAATGGGGAGACCCAGTACTTC.

The sample holds a few counts of this clone. This rearrangement joins TRBV11-3 to TRBJ2-4; 9 bases map to TRBD2. Germline values: CDR1 SGHNT, CDR2 YENEEA. Losses at the gene ends were 2 bases for V and 1 base for J; bases not matched to a gene: 12. There are 19 residues in the CDR3. The CDR3 region is CASSLLLASGASAKNIQYF. CDR3 DNA: TGTGCCAGCAGCTTACTCCTCGCTAGCGGGGCCTCTGCCAAAAACATTCAGTACTTC.

The chain couples TRBV7-9 to TRBJ2-7; weak D call: TRBD1 (6 bases). Germline lookup yields CDR1 SEHNR and CDR2 FQNEAQ (reference sequence). The CDR3 spans 15 residues. With 4 bases removed from V and 2 bases from J, the gap between germline ends came to 15 bases. CDR3 region: CASSYGQIGPYEQYF. CDR3 in DNA: TGTGCCAGCAGCTACGGACAGATCGGCCCCTACGAGCAGTACTTC.

V is TRBV2 and J is TRBJ1-2; perhaps TRBD1 as D (6 bases). The V and J ends lost 3 bases and 13 bases respectively, with 15 bases between them. The CDR3 contains 12 residues. Germline CDR1 is SNHLY and CDR2 is FYNNEI. Here the CDR3 reads CASSDRGGVGTF. CDR3 nucleotide sequence: TGTGCCAGCAGTGACAGGGGTGGGGTCGGCACCTTC.

The gene calls are TRBV5-1 and TRBJ2-2, with D perhaps TRBD2 (6 bases). The CDR3 is 15 residues long. V dropped 3 bases and J dropped 13 bases, with 22 bases sitting between them. The germline V gene has CDR1 SGHRS and CDR2 YFSETQ. Written as DNA, the CDR3 is TGCGCCAGCAGCTCCTGGGGCGGGGAGCCCCCAGGGCTGTTTTTT. Protein sequence: CASSSWGGEPPGLFF.

This clone was seen only a few times. The V call is TRBV18, the J call TRBJ2-3; 11 nucleotides agree with TRBD2. This CDR3 is 16 amino acids long. V was clipped by 0 bases and J by 4 bases; unmatched bases: 3. The V gene's germline CDR1 is KGHSH and CDR2 LQKENI. CDR3 region: CASSPPIAGGADTQYF. The CDR3, as DNA: TGTGCCAGCTCACCACCGATAGCGGGAGGGGCAGATACGCAGTATTTT. The variable domain in full, completed from reference TRBV18 and TRBJ2-3, reads NAGVMQNPRHLVRRRGQEARLRCSPMKGHSHVYWYRQLPEEGLKFMVYLQKENIIDESGMPKERFSAEFPKEGPSILRIQQVVRGDSAAYFCASSPPIAGGADTQYFGPGTRLTVL.

V and J are TRBV4-3 and TRBJ1-5, with 9 bases that match TRBD1. V lost 0 bases, J lost 2 bases, and 5 bases stayed unmatched. CDR3 length: 17 residues. Germline V gene sequence: CDR1 LGHNA, CDR2 YSLEER. The CDR3 DNA reads as TGCGCCAGCAGCCAAGATCCGGGGGACAGGGGCAATCAGCCCCAGCATTTT. Protein sequence: CASSQDPGDRGNQPQHF.

This rearrangement joins TRBV7-6 to TRBJ2-7, with 7 bases identical to TRBD1. The trim removed 3 bases at V and 6 bases at J, leaving 8 bases unmatched. CDR3 size: 14 residues. From germline, CDR1 is SGHVS and CDR2 FNYEAQ. CDR3: CASSFSRDSGEQYF. CDR3 in DNA: TGTGCCAGCAGCTTCTCCCGGGACAGTGGCGAGCAGTACTTC.

The chain links TRBV6-5 to TRBJ2-5; 7 nucleotides match TRBD2. The trim removed 0 bases at V and 5 bases at J, leaving 9 bases unmatched. This CDR3 spans 16 amino acids. The germline CDR1 and CDR2 sequences are MNHEY and SVGAGI. The CDR3 DNA follows: TGTGCCAGCAGTTACTCGGGGAGGGTGGAGCGGGAGACCCAGTACTTC. It is translated as CASSYSGRVERETQYF.

J is TRBJ2-3 and V is TRBV7-9; possibly TRBD1 for D (5 bases). This CDR3 comprises 16 residues. The ends were cut back, 5 bases at V and 4 bases at J, with 19 bases in the middle. Germline V lookup: CDR1 SEHNR, CDR2 FQNEAQ (reference sequence). The CDR3 here is CASSHGPGKGPDTQYF. CDR3 nucleotides: TGTGCCAGCAGCCACGGACCTGGTAAGGGGCCAGATACGCAGTATTTT. Combining the CDR3 with reference TRBV7-9 and TRBJ2-3 gives the whole variable domain DTGVSQNPRHKITKRGQNVTFRCDPISEHNRLYWYRQTLGQGPEFLTYFQNEAQLEKSRLLSDRFSAERPKGSFSTLEIQRTEQGDSAMYLCASSHGPGKGPDTQYFGPGTRLTVL.

There are a few counts of this clone. J is TRBJ1-5 and V is TRBV7-9, with no clear D. There are 12 residues in the CDR3. From germline, CDR1 is SEHNR and CDR2 FQNEAQ (reference sequence). V lost 2 bases and J lost 9, with 8 bases in between. CDR3 DNA: TGTGCCAGCAGCTTACCCGGGCTGCCCCAGCATTTT. It yields the protein CASSLPGLPQHF. Full variable domain (rest looked up from reference TRBV7-9 and TRBJ1-5): DTGVSQNPRHKITKRGQNVTFRCDPISEHNRLYWYRQTLGQGPEFLTYFQNEAQLEKSRLLSDRFSAERPKGSFSTLEIQRTEQGDSAMYLCASSLPGLPQHFGDGTRLSIL.

This clone occurred once. The V gene is TRBV30, the J gene TRBJ2-7; D call uncertain. Germline V gene data show CDR1 as GTSNPN and CDR2 as SVGIG (reference sequence). There are 13 residues in the CDR3. V lost 1 base, J lost 0 bases, and 7 bases lay in between. The CDR3 loop reads CAWSGGISYEQYF. CDR3 sequence (DNA): TGTGCCTGGAGTGGAGGTATCTCCTACGAGCAGTACTTC.

The chain links TRBV6-5 to TRBJ1-1; tentative D call: TRBD1 (6 bases). The V end lost 6 bases, the J end lost 1 base, and 15 bases lay between the germline ends. The CDR3 is 15 residues long. Germline-derived CDR1 and CDR2 are MNHEY and SVGAGI. The CDR3 spells CASSAWGRRNTEAFF. The CDR3 region has the DNA TGTGCCAGCAGCGCCTGGGGGCGAAGGAACACTGAAGCTTTCTTT.

V gene TRBV7-9 combines with J gene TRBJ1-1; no clear D gene. The length of the CDR3 is 13 residues. Trimming took off 4 bases at V and 3 bases at J, with 9 bases between the two ends. Germline V gene lookup returns CDR1 SEHNR and CDR2 FQNEAQ (reference sequence). The CDR3 protein is CASSSQVDTEAFF. The CDR3 DNA reads as TGTGCCAGCAGCTCCCAGGTAGACACTGAAGCTTTCTTT. The full variable domain, in which reference TRBV7-9 and TRBJ1-1 provide the parts outside the CDR3, is DTGVSQNPRHKITKRGQNVTFRCDPISEHNRLYWYRQTLGQGPEFLTYFQNEAQLEKSRLLSDRFSAERPKGSFSTLEIQRTEQGDSAMYLCASSSQVDTEAFFGQGTRLTVV.

V and J are TRBV21-1 and TRBJ1-5; TRBD1 was called by the table and not checked on the DNA. TRBV21-1 is noted as a pseudogene. The length of the CDR3 is 17 residues. CDR3 sequence (DNA): TGTGCCAGCAGCACCCGGACAGGGAATGTACTAGGTCAGCCCCAGCATTTT. The encoded protein is CASSTRTGNVLGQPQHF.

The chain couples TRBV6-6 to TRBJ2-2; D gene ambiguous. Germline V gene data show CDR1 as MNHNY and CDR2 as SVGAGI (reference sequence). The V end was cut by 3 bases, the J end by 2 bases, with 4 bases between. The CDR3 extends over 13 amino acids. The CDR3 spells CASSYANTGELFF. DNA for the CDR3: TGTGCCAGCAGTTATGCCAACACCGGGGAGCTGTTTTTT.

The chain is built from TRBV19 and TRBJ1-5; TRBD1 might be the D (5 bases). This CDR3 is 14 amino acids long. CDR1 LNHDA and CDR2 SQIVND come from the germline V gene (reference sequence). The V gene lost 9 bases and the J gene lost 2 bases, with 14 bases spanning the gap. The CDR3 protein is CASHRGAGNQPQHF. DNA for the CDR3: TGTGCCAGCCACCGCGGGGCCGGCAATCAGCCCCAGCATTTT.